These 16 T cell receptor beta chains came from one sample sequenced in a study of Graves' ophthalmopathy and Graves' hyperthyroidism. RNA served as the template for amplifying TCR beta CDR3 regions. RT-PCR with HTBI primers came first, then second-round multiplex PCR. TCRdb reanalysed the multiplex PCR reads using MiXCR and keeps one entry per CDR3 protein. The table lists nearly 400,000 distinct CDR3 sequences, around 16% of them singletons. The sequenced material came from peripheral blood. The receptors shown here come from a woman aged 18-29 years with Graves' ophthalmopathy.

At least ten counts were recorded for this clonotype. The chain is built from TRBV25-1 and TRBJ2-5, with a tentative D call TRBD2 (5 bases). The CDR3 has 17 residues. Per germline, CDR1 MGHDK and CDR2 SYGVNS. The V end was cut by 2 bases, the J end by 2 bases, with 18 bases between. CDR3 coding DNA: TGTGCCAGCAGTGAACCTAGCCCCCGGGCATCGCAAGAGACCCAGTACTTC. The encoded protein is CASSEPSPRASQETQYF.

This chain connects TRBV15 to TRBJ2-2; 9 positions match TRBD2. This CDR3 region has 16 residues. V shed 5 bases, J shed 7 bases, and the junction held 11 bases outside the gene matches. The germline CDR1 and CDR2 sequences are LNHNV and YYDKDF (reference sequence). This CDR3 is CATSRGAGGFGGELFF. DNA for the CDR3: TGTGCCACCAGCCGCGGGGCGGGAGGGTTTGGCGGGGAGCTGTTTTTT.

This clonotype was observed many times. The V and J genes are TRBV28 and TRBJ2-7, with D tentatively TRBD1 (6 bases). Germline loops: CDR1 MDHEN, CDR2 SYDVKM. V was pared by 7 bases and J by 1 base, with 14 bases between. The CDR3 sequence is 14 residues long. DNA for the CDR3: TGTGCCAGCACCGGGACAAGGGGATCCTACGAGCAGTACTTC. It is translated as CASTGTRGSYEQYF.

This clonotype was detected ten times or more. This chain uses TRBV19 with TRBJ2-7; 7 nucleotides agree with TRBD2. This CDR3 is 15 amino acids long. After removal of 1 base from V and 2 bases from J, the junction contained 5 bases not matched to a gene. Germline V gene data show CDR1 as LNHDA and CDR2 as SQIVND (reference sequence). Here the CDR3 reads CASSIASGDPYEQYF. In DNA, the CDR3 is TGTGCCAGTAGTATAGCTAGCGGAGACCCCTACGAGCAGTACTTC.

This sequence joins TRBV6-1 and TRBJ1-3; 8 bases match TRBD1. There are 15 residues in the CDR3. Germline V gene data show CDR1 as MNHNS and CDR2 as SASEGT. J gave up 3 bases and V 4 bases, and 5 bases lay outside the gene matches. The CDR3 region has the DNA TGTGCCAGCAGTGGAGACAGGGGAAGTGGAAACACCATATATTTT. Amino acid sequence: CASSGDRGSGNTIYF.

This clonotype was seen repeatedly, ten times or more. The V call is TRBV28, the J call TRBJ2-7, with TRBD1 matching 7 bases. CDR3 size: 14 residues. Germline V gene sequence: CDR1 MDHEN, CDR2 SYDVKM. Trimming took 5 bases from V and 0 from J; bases not matched to a gene: 4. CDR3 DNA sequence: TGTGCCAGCAGTCCCAGGGGGAACTCCTACGAGCAGTACTTC. This gives the protein CASSPRGNSYEQYF.

This clonotype was seen at least ten times. The rearrangement uses TRBV4-3 and TRBJ1-1; D call uncertain. Looked up from germline, CDR1 is LGHNA and CDR2 is YSLEER. CDR3 length: 15 residues. Trimming stripped 0 bases from V and 1 base from J, with 9 bases between. The CDR3 protein is CASSQESGRNTEAFF. CDR3 in DNA: TGCGCCAGCAGCCAAGAGTCCGGCAGGAACACTGAAGCTTTCTTT.

The table lists this clonotype with many counts. In nucleotides, the CDR3 is TGTGCCAGCTTCCCTTGGAGCGGGGGCCGGAACACTGAAGCTTTCTTT. Translation: CASFPWSGGRNTEAFF. The chain employs TRBV28 and TRBJ1-1; perhaps TRBD1 as D (6 bases). Germline lookup yields CDR1 MDHEN and CDR2 SYDVKM. CDR3 length equals 16 residues. Trimming cost V 8 bases and J 1 base, with 20 bases left between them.

This clonotype was seen many times. The genes are TRBV20-1 and TRBJ1-1; D is ambiguous. Deletions cut 6 bases from V and 1 base from J, with 12 bases between. The CDR3 spans 13 residues. Germline CDR1 DFQATT, CDR2 SNEGSKA (reference sequence). The CDR3 DNA follows: TGCAGTGCGCCGCCCACCGGGAACACTGAAGCTTTCTTT. Encoded protein: CSAPPTGNTEAFF.

This clonotype came up many times. The V call is TRBV6-2 or TRBV6-3, the J call TRBJ2-7; TRBD2 aligns across 7 bases. V trimming: 7 bases; J trimming: 3 bases; junction bases outside the gene matches: 6. Germline CDR1 is MNHEY and CDR2 is SVGEGT. This CDR3 is 13 amino acids long. The CDR3 bases are TGTGCCAGCACCACCCCGGGGGGCTACGAGCAGTACTTC. This sequence encodes CASTTPGGYEQYF.

This clonotype was counted ten times or more. This CDR3 is CASSLDRGFAYEQYF. CDR3 DNA: TGTGCCAGCAGTCTTGACAGGGGATTTGCCTACGAGCAGTACTTC. The rearrangement uses TRBV7-9 and TRBJ2-7, with 8 positions matching TRBD1. Unmatched junction bases numbered 9, after V lost 6 bases and J lost 2 bases. CDR1 and CDR2 (germline): SEHNR, FQNEAQ (reference sequence). CDR3 size: 15 residues. The variable domain in full, with the rest retrieved from reference TRBV7-9 and TRBJ2-7, is DTGVSQNPRHKITKRGQNVTFRCDPISEHNRLYWYRQTLGQGPEFLTYFQNEAQLEKSRLLSDRFSAERPKGSFSTLEIQRTEQGDSAMYLCASSLDRGFAYEQYFGPGTRLTVT.

V gene TRBV14 combines with J gene TRBJ2-7; tentatively, D is TRBD1 (6 bases). The V and J ends lost 3 bases and 4 bases respectively, with 13 bases between them. The CDR3 is 14 amino acids. CDR1 is SGHDN and CDR2 is FVKESK in the germline V gene. The CDR3 is CASSHVDRLYEQYF. CDR3 in DNA: TGTGCCAGCAGCCATGTGGACAGATTATACGAGCAGTACTTC.

To note about this clonotype: Its ends do not fully match the called genes, so a read error is possible. The chain joins TRBV7-7 to TRBJ2-5; D possibly corresponds to TRBD2 (5 bases). CDR1 is SSHAT, CDR2 FNYEAQ, per germline (reference sequence). The CDR3 is 15 residues long. This chain's CDR3 is CASSLGEAPQETQYF. CDR3 DNA sequence: TGTGCTAGCAGCCTGGGAGAGGCGCCGCAAGAGACCCAGTACTTC.

In this sample, this clonotype turned up many times. The chain links TRBV6-2 or TRBV6-3 to TRBJ2-7, with 13 bases aligning to TRBD2. Germline lookup yields CDR1 MNHEY and CDR2 SVGEGT. Trimming removed 2 bases from V and 4 bases from J; junction bases left unmatched: 5. This CDR3 has 16 amino acids. The CDR3 sequence: CASSYGTSGKVYEQYF. DNA of the CDR3: TGTGCCAGCAGTTACGGGACTAGCGGGAAGGTTTACGAGCAGTACTTC.

This clonotype showed up many times. The rearrangement joins TRBV4-3 to TRBJ2-7; 9 positions agree with TRBD1. With 4 bases clipped from V and 3 bases from J, the junction kept 10 bases outside the gene matches. There are 16 residues in the CDR3. Germline values: CDR1 LGHNA, CDR2 YSLEER. CDR3 DNA sequence: TGCGCCAGCAGCCGAGGACCGGGACAGGGTCTCTACGAGCAGTACTTC. As protein: CASSRGPGQGLYEQYF.

This clonotype was observed many times. The J gene is TRBJ2-7, the V gene TRBV28; 12 bases match TRBD2. Germline lookup yields CDR1 MDHEN and CDR2 SYDVKM. J lost 3 bases, V lost 3 bases, and 6 bases had no gene match. The CDR3 totals 16 residues. The CDR3 sequence: CASSLTSGSRNYEQYF. The CDR3 DNA sequence: TGTGCCAGCAGTTTGACTAGCGGGAGCAGGAACTACGAGCAGTACTTC.